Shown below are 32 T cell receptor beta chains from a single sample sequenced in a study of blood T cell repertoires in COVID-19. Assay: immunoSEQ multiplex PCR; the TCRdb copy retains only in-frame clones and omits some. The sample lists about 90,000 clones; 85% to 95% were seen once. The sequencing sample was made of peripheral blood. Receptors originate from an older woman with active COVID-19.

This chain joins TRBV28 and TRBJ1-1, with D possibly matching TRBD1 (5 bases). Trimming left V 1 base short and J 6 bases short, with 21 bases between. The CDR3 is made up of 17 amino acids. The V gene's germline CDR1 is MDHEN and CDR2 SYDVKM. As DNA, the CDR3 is TGTGCCAGCAGTTTATCTCAAACCCGGACTGGGACTGCTGAAGCTTTCTTT. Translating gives CASSLSQTRTGTAEAFF.

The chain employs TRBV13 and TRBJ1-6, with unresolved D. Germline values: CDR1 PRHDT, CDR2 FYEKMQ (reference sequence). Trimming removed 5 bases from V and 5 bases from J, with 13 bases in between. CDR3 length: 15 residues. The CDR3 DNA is TGTGCCAGCAGCCAATCCGCTTACAATAATTCACCCCTCCACTTT. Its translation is CASSQSAYNNSPLHF.

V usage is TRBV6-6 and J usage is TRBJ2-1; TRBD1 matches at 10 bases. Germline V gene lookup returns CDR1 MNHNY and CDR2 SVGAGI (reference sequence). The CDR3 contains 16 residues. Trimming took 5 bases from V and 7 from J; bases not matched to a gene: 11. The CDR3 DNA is TGTGCCAGCAGTCTAGGGACAGGGGACCTGAAAAATGAGCAGTTCTTC. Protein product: CASSLGTGDLKNEQFF.

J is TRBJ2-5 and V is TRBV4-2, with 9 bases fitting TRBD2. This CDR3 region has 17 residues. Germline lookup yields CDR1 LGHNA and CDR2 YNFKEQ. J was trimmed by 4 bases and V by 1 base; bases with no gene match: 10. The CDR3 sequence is CASSQVLRAGGGETQYF. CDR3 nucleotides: TGTGCCAGCAGCCAAGTCTTACGAGCGGGAGGAGGAGAGACCCAGTACTTC.

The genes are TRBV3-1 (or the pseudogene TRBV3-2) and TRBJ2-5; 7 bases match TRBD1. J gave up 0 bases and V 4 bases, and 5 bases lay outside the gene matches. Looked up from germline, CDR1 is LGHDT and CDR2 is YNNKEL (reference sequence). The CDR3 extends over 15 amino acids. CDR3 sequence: CASSRQQGNQETQYF. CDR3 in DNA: TGTGCCAGCAGCCGACAACAGGGGAACCAAGAGACCCAGTACTTC.

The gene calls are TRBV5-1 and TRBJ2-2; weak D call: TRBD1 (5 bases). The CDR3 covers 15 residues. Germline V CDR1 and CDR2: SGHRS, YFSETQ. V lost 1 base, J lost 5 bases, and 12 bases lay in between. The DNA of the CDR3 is TGCGCCAGCAGCTTGTCGACAGTCGAGACCGGGGAGCTGTTTTTT. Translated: CASSLSTVETGELFF.

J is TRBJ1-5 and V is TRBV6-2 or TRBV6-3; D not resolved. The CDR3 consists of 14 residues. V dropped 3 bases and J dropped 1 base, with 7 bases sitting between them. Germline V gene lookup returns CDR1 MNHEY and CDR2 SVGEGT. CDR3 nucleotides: TGTGCCAGCAGTTATGCCCTAAGCAATCAGCCCCAGCATTTT. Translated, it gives CASSYALSNQPQHF.

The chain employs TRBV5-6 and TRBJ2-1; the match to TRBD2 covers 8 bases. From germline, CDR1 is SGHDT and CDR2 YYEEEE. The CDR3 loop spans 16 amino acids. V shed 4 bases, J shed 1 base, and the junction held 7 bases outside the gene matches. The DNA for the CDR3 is TGTGCCAGCAGCCCTGGACTAGCCGAGTCCTACAATGAGCAGTTCTTC. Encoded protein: CASSPGLAESYNEQFF.

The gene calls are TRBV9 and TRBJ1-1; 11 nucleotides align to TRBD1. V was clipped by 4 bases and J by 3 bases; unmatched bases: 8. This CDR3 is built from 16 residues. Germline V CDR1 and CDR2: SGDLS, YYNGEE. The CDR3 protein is CASSSGTGGGDTEAFF. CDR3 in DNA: TGTGCCAGCAGCTCAGGGACAGGGGGAGGGGACACTGAAGCTTTCTTT.

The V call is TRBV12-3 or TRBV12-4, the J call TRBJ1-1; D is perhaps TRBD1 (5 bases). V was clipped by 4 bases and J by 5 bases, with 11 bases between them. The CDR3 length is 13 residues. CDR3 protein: CASSYGGGTEAFF. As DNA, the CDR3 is TGTGCCAGCAGTTACGGGGGAGGGACTGAAGCTTTCTTT.

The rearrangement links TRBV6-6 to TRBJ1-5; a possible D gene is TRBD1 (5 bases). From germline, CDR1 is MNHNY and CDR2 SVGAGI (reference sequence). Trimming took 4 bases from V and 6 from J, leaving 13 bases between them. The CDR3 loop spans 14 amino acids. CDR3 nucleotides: TGTGCCAGCAGTTCGGGACTTCAGGGTCAGCCCCAGCATTTT. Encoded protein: CASSSGLQGQPQHF.

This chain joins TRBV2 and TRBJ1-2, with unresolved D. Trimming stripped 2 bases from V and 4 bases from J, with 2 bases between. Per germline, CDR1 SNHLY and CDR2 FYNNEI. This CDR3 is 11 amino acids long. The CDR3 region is CASSELYGYTF. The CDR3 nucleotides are TGTGCCAGCAGTGAACTCTATGGCTACACCTTC. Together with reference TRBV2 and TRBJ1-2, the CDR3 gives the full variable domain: EPEVTQTPSHQVTQMGQEVILRCVPISNHLYFYWYRQILGQKVEFLVSFYNNEISEKSEIFDDQFSVERPDGSNFTLKIRSTKLEDSAMYFCASSELYGYTFGSGTRLTVV.

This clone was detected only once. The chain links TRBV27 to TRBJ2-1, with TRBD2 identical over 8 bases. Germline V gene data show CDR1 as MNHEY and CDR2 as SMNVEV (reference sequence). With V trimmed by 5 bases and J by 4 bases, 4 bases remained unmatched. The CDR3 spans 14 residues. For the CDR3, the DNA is TGTGCCAGCAGTCGAGCGGGGGCTTACAATGAGCAGTTCTTC. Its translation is CASSRAGAYNEQFF.

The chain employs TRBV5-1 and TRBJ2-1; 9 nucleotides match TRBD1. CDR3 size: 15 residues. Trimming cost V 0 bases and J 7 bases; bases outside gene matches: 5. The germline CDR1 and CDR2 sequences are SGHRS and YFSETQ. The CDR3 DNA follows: TGCGCCAGCAGCTTGGAGGGACAGGGTTTGAATGAGCAGTTCTTC. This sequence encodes CASSLEGQGLNEQFF.

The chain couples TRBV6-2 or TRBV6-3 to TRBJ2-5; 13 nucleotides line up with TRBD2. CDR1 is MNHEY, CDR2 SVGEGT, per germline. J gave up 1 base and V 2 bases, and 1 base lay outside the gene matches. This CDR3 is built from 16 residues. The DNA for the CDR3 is TGTGCCAGCAGTTACGGGACTAGCGGGGCCCAAGAGACCCAGTACTTC. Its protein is CASSYGTSGAQETQYF.

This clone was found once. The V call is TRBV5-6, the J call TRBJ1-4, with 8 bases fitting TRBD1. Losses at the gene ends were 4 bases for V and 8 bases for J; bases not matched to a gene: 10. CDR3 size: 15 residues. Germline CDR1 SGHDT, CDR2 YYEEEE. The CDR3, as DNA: TGTGCCAGCAGCCCGGGACGACAGGGGAGCGAAAAACTGTTTTTT. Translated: CASSPGRQGSEKLFF.

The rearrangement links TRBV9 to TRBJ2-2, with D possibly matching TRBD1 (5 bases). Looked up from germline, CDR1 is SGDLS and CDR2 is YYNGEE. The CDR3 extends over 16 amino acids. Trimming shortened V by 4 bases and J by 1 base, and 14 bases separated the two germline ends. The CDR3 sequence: CASSRGPGMNTGELFF. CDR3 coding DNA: TGTGCCAGCAGCAGAGGTCCAGGGATGAACACCGGGGAGCTGTTTTTT.

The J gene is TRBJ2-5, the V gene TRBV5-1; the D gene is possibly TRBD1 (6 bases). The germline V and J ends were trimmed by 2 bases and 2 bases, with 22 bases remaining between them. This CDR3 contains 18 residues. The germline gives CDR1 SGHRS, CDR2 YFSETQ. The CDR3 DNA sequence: TGCGCCAGCAGCTTCAGTGGCAGGGGAAATACGGTACAAGAGACCCAGTACTTC. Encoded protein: CASSFSGRGNTVQETQYF.

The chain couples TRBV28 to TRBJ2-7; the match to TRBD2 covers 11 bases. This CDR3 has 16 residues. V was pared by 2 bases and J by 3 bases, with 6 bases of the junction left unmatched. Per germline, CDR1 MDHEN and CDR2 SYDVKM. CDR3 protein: CASSLVSGGASYEQYF. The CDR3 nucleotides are TGTGCCAGCAGTTTAGTTAGCGGGGGGGCGAGCTACGAGCAGTACTTC.

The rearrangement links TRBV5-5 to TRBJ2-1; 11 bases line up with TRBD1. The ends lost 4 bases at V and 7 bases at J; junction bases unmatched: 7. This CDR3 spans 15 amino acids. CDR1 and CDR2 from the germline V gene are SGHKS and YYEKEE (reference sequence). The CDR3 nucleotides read TGTGCCAGCAGCCTAGGACAGGGGGCTAGGAATGAGCAGTTCTTC. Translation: CASSLGQGARNEQFF.

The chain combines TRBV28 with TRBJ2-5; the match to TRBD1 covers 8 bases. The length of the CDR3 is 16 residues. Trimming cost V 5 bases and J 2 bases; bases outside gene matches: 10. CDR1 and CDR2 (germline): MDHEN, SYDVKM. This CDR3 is CASSPNGQGVQETQYF. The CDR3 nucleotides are TGTGCCAGCAGTCCAAACGGACAGGGTGTACAAGAGACCCAGTACTTC.

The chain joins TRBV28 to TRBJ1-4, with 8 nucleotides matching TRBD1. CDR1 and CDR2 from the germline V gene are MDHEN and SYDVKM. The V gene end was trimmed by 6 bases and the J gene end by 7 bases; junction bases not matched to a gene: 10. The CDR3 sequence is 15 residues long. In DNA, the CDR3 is TGTGCCAGCAGCCAGGGGGCCGCCCGAGGTGAAAAACTGTTTTTT. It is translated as CASSQGAARGEKLFF.

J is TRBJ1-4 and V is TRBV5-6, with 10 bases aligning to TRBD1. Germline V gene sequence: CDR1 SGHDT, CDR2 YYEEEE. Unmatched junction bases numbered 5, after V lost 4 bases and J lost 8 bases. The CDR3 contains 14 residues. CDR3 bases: TGTGCCAGCAGCGGGGACAGGGGTACGGAAAAACTGTTTTTT. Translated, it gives CASSGDRGTEKLFF.

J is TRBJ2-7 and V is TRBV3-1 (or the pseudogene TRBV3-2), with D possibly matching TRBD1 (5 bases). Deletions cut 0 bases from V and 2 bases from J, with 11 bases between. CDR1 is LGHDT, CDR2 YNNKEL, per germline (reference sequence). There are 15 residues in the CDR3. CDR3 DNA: TGTGCCAGCAGCCAAGATGGTGGGGCCACCTACGAGCAGTACTTC. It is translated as CASSQDGGATYEQYF.

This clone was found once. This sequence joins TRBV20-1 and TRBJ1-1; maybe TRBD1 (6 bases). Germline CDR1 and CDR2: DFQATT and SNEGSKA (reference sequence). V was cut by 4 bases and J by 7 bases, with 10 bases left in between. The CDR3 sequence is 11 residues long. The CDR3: CSATGGLEAFF. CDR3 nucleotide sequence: TGCAGTGCTACTGGGGGCCTTGAAGCTTTCTTT.

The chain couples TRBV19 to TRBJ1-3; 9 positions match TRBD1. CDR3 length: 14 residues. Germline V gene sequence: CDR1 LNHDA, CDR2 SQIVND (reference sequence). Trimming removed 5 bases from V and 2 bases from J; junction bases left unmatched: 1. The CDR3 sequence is CASSGQGPGNTIYF. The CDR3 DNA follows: TGTGCCAGTAGTGGACAGGGGCCTGGAAACACCATATATTTT.

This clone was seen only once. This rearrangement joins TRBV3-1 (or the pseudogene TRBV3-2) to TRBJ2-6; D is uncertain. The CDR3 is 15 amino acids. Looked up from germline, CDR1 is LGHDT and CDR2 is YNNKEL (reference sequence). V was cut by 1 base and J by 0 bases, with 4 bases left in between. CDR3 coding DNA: TGTGCCAGCAGCCAAGCAGGCTCTGGGGCCAACGTCCTGACTTTC. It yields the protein CASSQAGSGANVLTF.

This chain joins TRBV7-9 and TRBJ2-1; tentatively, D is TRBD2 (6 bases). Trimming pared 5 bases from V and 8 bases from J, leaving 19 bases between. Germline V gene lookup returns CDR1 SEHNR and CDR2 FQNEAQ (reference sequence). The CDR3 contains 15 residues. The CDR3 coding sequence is TGTGCCAGCAGCCCCACCGGCGGGATAAGGGATGAGCAGTTCTTC. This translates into CASSPTGGIRDEQFF.

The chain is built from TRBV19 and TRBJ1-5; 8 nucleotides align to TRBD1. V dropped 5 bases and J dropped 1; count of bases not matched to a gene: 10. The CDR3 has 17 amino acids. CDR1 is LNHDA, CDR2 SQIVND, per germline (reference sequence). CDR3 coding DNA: TGTGCCAGTAGTGTCACAGGGGGGGGATGGAGCAATCAGCCCCAGCATTTT. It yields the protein CASSVTGGGWSNQPQHF. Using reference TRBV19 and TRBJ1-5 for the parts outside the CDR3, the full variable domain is DGGITQSPKYLFRKEGQNVTLSCEQNLNHDAMYWYRQDPGQGLRLIYYSQIVNDFQKGDIAEGYSVSREKKESFPLTVTSAQKNPTAFYLCASSVTGGGWSNQPQHFGDGTRLSIL.

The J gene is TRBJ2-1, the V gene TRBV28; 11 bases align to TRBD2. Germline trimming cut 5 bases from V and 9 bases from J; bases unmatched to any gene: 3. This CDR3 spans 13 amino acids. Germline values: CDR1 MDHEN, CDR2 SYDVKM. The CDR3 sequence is CASSSSGRGEQFF. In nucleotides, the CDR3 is TGTGCCAGCAGTAGTAGCGGGAGGGGTGAGCAGTTCTTC.

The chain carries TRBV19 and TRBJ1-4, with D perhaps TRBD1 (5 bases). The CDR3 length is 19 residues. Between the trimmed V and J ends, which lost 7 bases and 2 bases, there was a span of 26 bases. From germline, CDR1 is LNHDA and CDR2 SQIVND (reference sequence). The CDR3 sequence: CASTEMGGGGGRTNEKLFF. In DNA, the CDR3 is TGTGCCAGTACCGAAATGGGTGGTGGGGGAGGCCGGACTAATGAAAAACTGTTTTTT.

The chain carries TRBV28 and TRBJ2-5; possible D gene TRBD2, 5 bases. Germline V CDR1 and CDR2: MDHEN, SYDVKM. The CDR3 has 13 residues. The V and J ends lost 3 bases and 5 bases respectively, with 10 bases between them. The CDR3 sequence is CASSFGRGETQYF. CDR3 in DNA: TGTGCCAGCAGTTTTGGAAGAGGGGAGACCCAGTACTTC.